This record looks at one T cell receptor beta chain sequence and its context. The CDR3 length is 15 residues. Germline V gene data show CDR1 as DFQATT and CDR2 as SNEGSKA (reference sequence). J was trimmed by 0 bases and V by 5 bases; bases with no gene match: 8. The data were taken from a study of CD8 T cells in Susac syndrome. RNA amounts of about 0.45 to 1 ug underwent reverse transcription with random hexamers. MiXCR, run by TCRdb on the immunoSEQ multiplex PCR reads, gives a single entry per CDR3 protein. The sample has approximately 180,000 distinct CDR3 sequences; about 95% are singletons. This receptor was taken from a human donor with Susac syndrome. The sequenced material came from CD4+ T cells from PBMCs. The rearrangement uses TRBV20-1 and TRBJ2-3; 7 bases fit TRBD2. The CDR3 DNA follows: TGCAGTGCTGCTGCTAGCGGTGCTAGCACAGATACGCAGTATTTT. This gives the protein CSAAASGASTDTQYF.